These 11 T cell receptor beta chains originate from one sample sequenced in a study of cytomegalovirus exposure and HLA in healthy donors. TCRdb's copy holds only in-frame clones and misses some; the assay was immunoSEQ multiplex PCR. Among roughly 220,000 clones listed, around nine tenths were seen once. Sequencing was done on a sample of PBMCs. These receptor sequences come from a woman under 30 in good health and CMV-seronegative.

The chain combines TRBV30 with TRBJ2-4; TRBD1 agrees at 8 bases. CDR1 is GTSNPN and CDR2 is SVGIG in the germline V gene (reference sequence). Trimming removed 5 bases from V and 10 bases from J; junction bases left unmatched: 10. The CDR3 runs to 13 residues. The CDR3 spells CAWSTGTGGIQYF. The DNA for the CDR3 is TGTGCCTGGTCAACTGGGACAGGAGGAATTCAGTACTTC.

This chain connects TRBV13 to TRBJ1-2; 10 bases match TRBD1. Germline trimming cut 5 bases from V and 0 bases from J; bases unmatched to any gene: 3. The germline V gene has CDR1 PRHDT and CDR2 FYEKMQ (reference sequence). This CDR3 region has 15 residues. CDR3 sequence: CASSQGQGANYGYTF. The CDR3, as DNA: TGTGCCAGCAGCCAAGGACAGGGGGCTAACTATGGCTACACCTTC. The full variable domain, in which reference TRBV13 and TRBJ1-2 provide the parts outside the CDR3, is AAGVIQSPRHLIKEKRETATLKCYPIPRHDTVYWYQQGPGQDPQFLISFYEKMQSDKGSIPDRFSAQQFSDYHSELNMSSLELGDSALYFCASSQGQGANYGYTFGSGTRLTVV.

The chain recombines TRBV30 with TRBJ2-5, with 9 bases aligning to TRBD2. The assigned J gene may be wrong: the sequence end matches TRBJ2-7 better. The CDR3 is 14 residues long. The germline V gene encodes CDR1 GTSNPN and CDR2 SVGIG (reference sequence). The CDR3: CAWSRSGRSYEQYF. The CDR3 bases are TGTGCCTGGAGTAGGAGCGGGAGGTCCTACGAGCAGTACTTC.

The chain carries TRBV28 and TRBJ2-1, with 8 bases identical to TRBD1. Germline assignment: CDR1 MDHEN and CDR2 SYDVKM. The CDR3 is made up of 16 amino acids. The trim removed 6 bases at V and 5 bases at J, leaving 12 bases unmatched. The CDR3 loop is CASSETGGRVDNEQFF. As DNA, the CDR3 is TGTGCCAGCAGCGAAACAGGGGGTAGGGTCGACAATGAGCAGTTCTTC. Full variable domain (remainder filled in from reference TRBV28 and TRBJ2-1): DVKVTQSSRYLVKRTGEKVFLECVQDMDHENMFWYRQDPGLGLRLIYFSYDVKMKEKGDIPEGYSVSREKKERFSLILESASTNQTSMYLCASSETGGRVDNEQFFGPGTRLTVL.

The chain has TRBV6-1 and TRBJ1-1; D remains ambiguous. Germline V gene sequence: CDR1 MNHNS, CDR2 SASEGT. The CDR3 is 14 amino acids. Trimming removed 8 bases at V and 0 bases at J, with 13 bases between. The CDR3 DNA follows: TGTGCCAGCCCCCTGGGCCTACTGAACACTGAAGCTTTCTTT. Its translation: CASPLGLLNTEAFF.

This chain uses TRBV10-3 with TRBJ2-5; D possibly corresponds to TRBD1 (6 bases). Germline V gives CDR1 ENHRY, CDR2 SYGVKD. This CDR3 has 13 residues. Trimming left V 2 bases short and J 2 bases short, with 6 bases between. CDR3 sequence: CAISETGQETQYF. The CDR3 bases are TGTGCCATCAGTGAGACAGGGCAAGAGACCCAGTACTTC.

The chain employs TRBV5-1 and TRBJ2-7; D may be TRBD1 (6 bases). Trimming stripped 6 bases from V and 3 bases from J, with 19 bases between. This CDR3 has 15 residues. Per the germline V gene, CDR1 is SGHRS and CDR2 is YFSETQ. The CDR3 region is CASTYFYGTNYEQYF. The CDR3, as DNA: TGCGCCAGCACGTACTTCTACGGGACAAACTACGAGCAGTACTTC. The entire variable domain, with the rest obtained from reference TRBV5-1 and TRBJ2-7, is as follows: KAGVTQTPRYLIKTRGQQVTLSCSPISGHRSVSWYQQTPGQGLQFLFEYFSETQRNKGNFPGRFSGRQFSNSRSEMNVSTLELGDSALYLCASTYFYGTNYEQYFGPGTRLTVT.

This clone occurred many times. This chain uses TRBV15 with TRBJ2-7; D may be TRBD2 (6 bases). With 11 bases removed from V and 2 bases from J, the gap between germline ends came to 22 bases. CDR1 is LNHNV, CDR2 YYDKDF, per germline (reference sequence). The CDR3 contains 15 residues. In DNA, the CDR3 is TGTGCCGCCCCTCGAGTGAGGAGGGCCACCTACGAGCAGTACTTC. Its translation is CAAPRVRRATYEQYF.

The chain combines TRBV29-1 with TRBJ2-3; 8 bases map to TRBD2. Germline V lookup: CDR1 SQVTM, CDR2 ANQGSEA. The CDR3 has 15 residues. V shed 4 bases and J 6 bases; nucleotides not matched to a gene: 12. The CDR3 reads CSVGLLAAGRDTQYF. The DNA for the CDR3 is TGCAGCGTTGGCCTACTAGCGGCTGGGAGGGATACGCAGTATTTT.

The gene calls are TRBV28 and TRBJ1-3; 8 bases match TRBD1. This CDR3 has 15 residues. With 3 bases clipped from V and 10 bases from J, the junction kept 11 bases outside the gene matches. Germline-derived CDR1 and CDR2 are MDHEN and SYDVKM. CDR3 nucleotide sequence: TGTGCCAGCAGTTTGGCCTCTTTTGGGGACAGGACCATATATTTT. Residues: CASSLASFGDRTIYF.

The genes are TRBV28 and TRBJ1-4; perhaps TRBD1 as D (5 bases). The ends were cut back, 3 bases at V and 3 bases at J, with 8 bases in the middle. CDR1 is MDHEN, CDR2 SYDVKM, per germline. This CDR3 has 14 amino acids. CDR3 DNA: TGTGCCAGCAGTTTGGGAGGGGCTAATGAAAAACTGTTTTTT. Amino acid sequence: CASSLGGANEKLFF.